This T cell receptor (beta chain) comes out of a study of T-cell reconstitution after alpha-beta-depleted transplantation in children. The germline V gene has CDR1 MGHRA and CDR2 YSYEKL. V was clipped by 3 bases and J by 4 bases, with 12 bases between them. CDR3 length: 15 amino acids. Preparing the TCRbeta library involved the use of unique molecular identifiers. TCRdb re-derived calls from the PCR reads in MiXCR, one entry per CDR3 protein. In the table there are around 580,000 distinct CDR3 sequences, over 25% of which are singletons. This clonotype was observed once. The material sequenced was PBMCs, taken before TCRalphabeta/CD19-depleted stem cell transplant. This chain joins TRBV4-1 and TRBJ2-2; a possible D gene is TRBD1 (5 bases). This TCR was recovered from a boy younger than two with Wiskott-Aldrich syndrome, due to receive a stem cell transplant. CDR3 sequence: CASSHGAWGTGELFF. The CDR3 DNA follows: TGCGCCAGCAGCCATGGGGCGTGGGGCACCGGGGAGCTGTTTTTT.